This is a list of T cell receptor beta chains from one sample in a study of T-cell reconstitution after alpha-beta-depleted transplantation in children. MiXCR, run by TCRdb on the PCR reads, gives a single entry per CDR3 protein. The table includes over 400,000 distinct CDR3 sequences, 43% detected once. Sequences were derived from PBMCs, sampled before TCRalphabeta/CD19-depleted stem cell transplant. The receptors were sampled from a girl aged 2-15 years with aplastic anemia, due to receive a stem cell transplant. Both conserved end residues are part of each CDR3. The D gene is left open where the match is weak. Clone sizes are given selectively: once, few, many, or a class where the clone is expanded.

>.|TRBJ2-1|.|TRBV5-6
TGTGCCAGCAGCCGCGGGGGCGGCTACAATGAGCAGTTCTTC
CASSRGGGYNEQFF
>.|TRBJ2-5|.|TRBV20-1
TGCAGTGCTATTTCAGGGGAGTCCCAACAAGAGACCCAGTACTTC
CSAISGESQQETQYF
>TRBD1|TRBJ2-7|once|TRBV10-3
TGTGCCATCAGCCGGGGACAGCGGATGGAGGAGCAGTACTTC
CAISRGQRMEEQYF
>TRBD1|TRBJ1-3|.|TRBV20-1
TGCAGTGCTACCGGGACAGAAGGAAACACCATATATTTT
CSATGTEGNTIYF
>.|TRBJ1-5|.|TRBV20-1
TGCAGTGCGGGTTGGGTTAGCAATCAGCCCCAGCATTTT
CSAGWVSNQPQHF
>TRBD2|TRBJ2-5|.|TRBV12-3/TRBV12-4
TGTGCCAGCAGTACCGGACTAGCGGGACAAGAGACCCAGTACTTC
CASSTGLAGQETQYF
>.|TRBJ1-3|.|TRBV29-1
TGCAGCGCCCAAGGTTTAGGGGAGGACTCTGGAAACACCATATATTTT
CSAQGLGEDSGNTIYF
>TRBD2|TRBJ2-1|.|TRBV5-1
TGCGCCAGCAGCTCCTTAGCGGGAGGGAGGTACAATGAGCAGTTCTTC
CASSSLAGGRYNEQFF
>TRBD2|TRBJ2-1|.|TRBV5-1
TGCGCCAGCAGCTCTAGCGGCTCCTTGGGCAATGAGCAGTTCTTC
CASSSSGSLGNEQFF
>.|TRBJ2-6|many|TRBV7-9
TGTGCCAGCAGCTTTGCCGGCGGGACCTCCTCTGGGGCCAACGTCCTGACTTTC
CASSFAGGTSSGANVLTF
>.|TRBJ2-5|.|TRBV12-2
TGTGCAAGGCATAAACGACTAGCGGAGAACCAAGAGACCCAGTACTTC
CARHKRLAENQETQYF
>TRBD1|TRBJ2-1|few|TRBV6-5
TGTGCCAGCAGTTACAGGTCCCCTCAGGGGGCGGCCTGGAGCGATGAGCAGTTCTTC
CASSYRSPQGAAWSDEQFF
>TRBD2|TRBJ2-1|many|TRBV7-8
TGTGCCAGCAGCCCGGGCACTAGCGGGGGGAGGCATGGTGAGCAGTTCTTC
CASSPGTSGGRHGEQFF
>.|TRBJ2-2|.|TRBV20-1
TGCAGTGCTAGTCCCCGTCGTACGAACACCGGGGAGCTGTTTTTT
CSASPRRTNTGELFF
>.|TRBJ2-3|.|TRBV5-6
TGTGCCAGCAGCATACAGGGCGCTGTAGCGGATACGCAGTATTTT
CASSIQGAVADTQYF
>.|TRBJ2-4|few|TRBV19
TGTGCCAGTAGTATAGAATGGAGGGACCAAAACATTCAGTACTTC
CASSIEWRDQNIQYF
>.|TRBJ2-7|.|TRBV10-2
TGCGCCAGCAGTGACTCCGGGATGATTACCTACGAGCAGTACTTC
CASSDSGMITYEQYF
>.|TRBJ1-2|.|TRBV20-1
TGCAGTGCTAGCCCCCCGCAGAGCGTCAGAGGCACCTTC
CSASPPQSVRGTF
>.|TRBJ1-2|.|TRBV20-1
TGCAGTGCTAGAGTGGTTGCGGGGAGAGGCTACACCTTC
CSARVVAGRGYTF
>TRBD2|TRBJ2-5|.|TRBV5-1
TGCGCCAGCCAGCTAACGGGGGGGCCCCAAGAGACCCAGTACTTC
CASQLTGGPQETQYF
>TRBD1|TRBJ1-1|.|TRBV29-1
TGCAGCGCTATGGGGGGACAGGGGGCTTTTGAAGCTTTCTTT
CSAMGGQGAFEAFF
>TRBD1|TRBJ2-1|many|TRBV5-1
TGCGCCAGCAGCCCCGACAGGGGCCTTAACAATGAGCAGTTCTTC
CASSPDRGLNNEQFF
>TRBD2|TRBJ2-5|.|TRBV5-1
TGCGCCAGTACTCGCCTGAGCGGGGCCGAAACAGAGACCCAGTACTTC
CASTRLSGAETETQYF
>TRBD1|TRBJ1-3|.|TRBV13
TGTGCCAGCAGCTCGTCAGACAGGGCCTACGGGTATGGAAACACCATATATTTT
CASSSSDRAYGYGNTIYF
>TRBD2|TRBJ2-3|many|TRBV27
TGTGCCAGCAGTCTCAGCCGGGGGGGCACAGATACGCAGTATTTT
CASSLSRGGTDTQYF
>.|TRBJ2-3|once|TRBV6-1
TGTGCCAGCAGTCCGAGGGGGAGGGGCACAGATACGCAGTATTTT
CASSPRGRGTDTQYF
>.|TRBJ2-7|.|TRBV15
TGTGCCACCAGCAGAGGCTTTGGCTCCTACGAGCAGTACTTC
CATSRGFGSYEQYF
>.|TRBJ1-3|.|TRBV18
TGTGCCAGCTCACCACTCCCCCCCCACGGGGATGAAAACACCATATATTTT
CASSPLPPHGDENTIYF
>.|TRBJ2-2|.|TRBV5-1
TGCGCCAGCAGCGGACAGTTGATGGCGAGTACCGGGGAGCTGTTTTTT
CASSGQLMASTGELFF
>.|TRBJ1-2|.|TRBV7-9
TGTGCCAGCAGCTTCCCAGCCAGGAGGCAGATCTATGGCTACACCTTC
CASSFPARRQIYGYTF
>.|TRBJ2-7|once|TRBV12-3/TRBV12-4
TGTGCCAGCAGTTTCGGCGTCATGGGGGGGCCCTACGAGCAGTACTTC
CASSFGVMGGPYEQYF
>.|TRBJ1-1|.|TRBV9
TGTGCCAGCAGCGTAGAAGGGGGACCAACTGAAGCTTTCTTT
CASSVEGGPTEAFF
>.|TRBJ2-1|few|TRBV7-9
TGTGCCAGCAGCTTCGTGATGAGCGGGTCAAACAATGAGCAGTTCTTC
CASSFVMSGSNNEQFF
>.|TRBJ2-2|.|TRBV7-9
TGTGCCAGCAGCTTAGCGCCTAGGACGATCACCGGGGAGCTGTTTTTT
CASSLAPRTITGELFF
>.|TRBJ2-7|many|TRBV5-1
TGCGCCAGCAGCTTTATGACAGACTACGAGCAGTACTTC
CASSFMTDYEQYF
>TRBD1|TRBJ1-2|few|TRBV7-2
TGTGCCAGCAGAAAGGGGGCAGGGTATGGCTACACCTTC
CASRKGAGYGYTF
>TRBD1|TRBJ1-3|.|TRBV18
TGTGCCAGCTCACCACGGGGACAGGGCGTGCTAAGCTCTGGAAACACCATATATTTT
CASSPRGQGVLSSGNTIYF
>.|TRBJ2-7|.|TRBV6-5
TGTGCCAGCAGTTACTCAGGGACGGGTCTGGGCGAGCAGTACTTC
CASSYSGTGLGEQYF